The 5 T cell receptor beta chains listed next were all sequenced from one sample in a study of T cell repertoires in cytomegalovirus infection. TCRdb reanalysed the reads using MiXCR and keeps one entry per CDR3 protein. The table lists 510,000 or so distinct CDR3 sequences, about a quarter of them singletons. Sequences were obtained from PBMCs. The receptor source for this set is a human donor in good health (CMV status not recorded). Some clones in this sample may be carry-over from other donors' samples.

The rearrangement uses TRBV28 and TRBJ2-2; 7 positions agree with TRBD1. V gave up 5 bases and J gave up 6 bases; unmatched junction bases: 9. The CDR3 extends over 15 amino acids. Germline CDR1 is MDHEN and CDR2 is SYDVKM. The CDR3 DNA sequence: TGTGCCAGCAGTATCGGACAGGCAGCCCCCGGGGAGCTGTTTTTT. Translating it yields CASSIGQAAPGELFF. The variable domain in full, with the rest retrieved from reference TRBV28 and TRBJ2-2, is DVKVTQSSRYLVKRTGEKVFLECVQDMDHENMFWYRQDPGLGLRLIYFSYDVKMKEKGDIPEGYSVSREKKERFSLILESASTNQTSMYLCASSIGQAAPGELFFGEGSRLTVL.

CDR3 nucleotide sequence: TGTGCCAGCAGCTTATCCCAGGCATATGGGGAGCTGTTTTTT. Protein sequence: CASSLSQAYGELFF. J is TRBJ2-2 and V is TRBV11-3; D is ambiguous. V gave up 2 bases and J gave up 8 bases, with 12 bases separating them. The CDR3 length is 14 residues. Germline V lookup: CDR1 SGHNT, CDR2 YENEEA.

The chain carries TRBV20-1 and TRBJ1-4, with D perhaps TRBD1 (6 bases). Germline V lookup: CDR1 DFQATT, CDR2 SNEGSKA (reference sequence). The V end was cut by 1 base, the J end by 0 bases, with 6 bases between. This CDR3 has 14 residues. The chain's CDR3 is CSARGTATNEKLFF. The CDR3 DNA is TGCAGTGCTAGAGGGACAGCAACTAATGAAAAACTGTTTTTT.

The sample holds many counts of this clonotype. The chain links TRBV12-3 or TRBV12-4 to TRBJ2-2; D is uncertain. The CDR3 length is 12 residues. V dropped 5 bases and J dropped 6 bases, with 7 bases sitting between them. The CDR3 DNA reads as TGTGCCAGCAGTGCTAGATCCGGGGAGCTGTTTTTT. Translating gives CASSARSGELFF.

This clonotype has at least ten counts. The CDR3 DNA sequence: TGTGCCAGCAGCTTAGCAGGAGGGGCGAAGACCCAGTACTTC. It translates to CASSLAGGAKTQYF. This chain joins TRBV7-2 and TRBJ2-5, with a weak D call TRBD2 (6 bases). Per the germline V gene, CDR1 is SGHTA and CDR2 is FQGNSA. Trimming pared 0 bases from V and 6 bases from J, leaving 11 bases between. The CDR3 has 14 residues.